These T cell receptor beta chains were read from a single sample in a study of blood T cell repertoires in COVID-19. Using immunoSEQ multiplex PCR, the repertoire was profiled, and TCRdb retains in-frame clones only, with some absent. In the table there are 84,000 or so clones, about four fifths of which are singletons. The specimen was peripheral blood. Receptors were obtained from an older man with COVID-19, enrolled during active disease. Each CDR3 is given without its conserved first and last residue.

v_call	j_call	cdr3_aa
TRBV18	TRBJ2-7	ASSLRVYEQY
TRBV27	TRBJ1-3	ASSLSIGGAGNTIY
TRBV5-6	TRBJ1-6	ASSFRDREFSPLH
TRBV7-9	TRBJ2-2	ASRGQANTGELF
TRBV27	TRBJ2-1	ASSGALLAGLAYNEQF
TRBV19	TRBJ1-5	ASRGGQGSNQPQH
TRBV3-1/TRBV3-2	TRBJ1-1	ASSQDRKRQLNTEAF
TRBV5-8	TRBJ2-5	ASSRGRGNLQETQY
TRBV3-1/TRBV3-2	TRBJ2-7	ASSRPGTGYEQY
TRBV3-1/TRBV3-2	TRBJ1-5	ASSQSNQPQH
TRBV19	TRBJ1-5	ASSTGTGGNQPQH
TRBV7-3	TRBJ1-6	ASSLETGGTLH
TRBV29-1	TRBJ1-4	SVQQTSGEKLF
TRBV3-1/TRBV3-2	TRBJ2-2	ASSQEGQGYTGELF
TRBV20-1	TRBJ2-1	SAREDGEQF
TRBV28	TRBJ1-2	ASSLVTGSGYT
TRBV7-2	TRBJ1-4	ASSSAGTGVEKLF
TRBV10-3	TRBJ1-6	AIRTGTGFNSPLH
TRBV7-2	TRBJ1-2	ASSLNYWGGYGYT
TRBV15	TRBJ2-3	ATSKREYTDTQY
TRBV4-1	TRBJ2-1	ASSFGGDRNEQF
TRBV5-1	TRBJ1-5	ASSLAGDSNQPQH
TRBV11-2	TRBJ2-2	ASSPTSLTGELF
TRBV13	TRBJ2-5	ASSLWTSGTETQY
TRBV19	TRBJ2-3	ASRAGNTDTQY
TRBV6-5	TRBJ1-1	ASSYGQAGTEAF
TRBV18	TRBJ2-1	ASSPVSGASYNEQF
TRBV27	TRBJ1-5	ASSLNIKQGPQH
TRBV5-1	TRBJ2-1	ASSFGLAVFNEQF
TRBV7-2	TRBJ1-1	ASSLVGTGGGNTEAF
TRBV3-1/TRBV3-2	TRBJ2-4	ASSYAGAKNIQY
TRBV6-1	TRBJ2-7	ASSEWERGEQY
TRBV6-4	TRBJ2-1	ASSGEAGSYNEQF
TRBV7-9	TRBJ2-3	ASSPGEDTQY
TRBV7-2	TRBJ1-3	ASSLNRVDTIY